The rows below give T cell receptor beta chains drawn from one sample of a study of T cells expressing NK-cell markers. TCRdb re-called the 5' RACE reads and catalogs CDR3 proteins one per entry, DNA excluded. Here the sample table reports 400,000 or so distinct CDR3 sequences. Source material: blood T cells: a sorted CD56 or NKG2C T cell subset, CD4+ or CD8+ T cells, or bulk PBMC T cells (not recorded which). These receptors all stem from a woman aged 50 to 60 in good health. CDR3s include the opening cysteine and the closing phenylalanine or tryptophan.

CDR3aa: CASSYTGANYGYTF; j_gene: TRBJ1-2; v_gene: TRBV9
CDR3aa: CSASDGTGAFEQYF; j_gene: TRBJ2-7; v_gene: TRBV20-1
CDR3aa: CASSFEDILTDTQYF; j_gene: TRBJ2-3; v_gene: TRBV7-2
CDR3aa: CASSLTGTVYNEQFF; j_gene: TRBJ2-1; v_gene: TRBV11-2
CDR3aa: CATSPRLVPDEQFF; j_gene: TRBJ2-1; v_gene: TRBV15
CDR3aa: CSAPGYNTDTQYF; j_gene: TRBJ2-3; v_gene: TRBV29-1
CDR3aa: CATRTSRRSPLHF; j_gene: TRBJ1-6; v_gene: TRBV12-3/TRBV12-4
CDR3aa: CASSLEGGPGNEQFF; j_gene: TRBJ2-1; v_gene: TRBV7-2
CDR3aa: CASTGGRYYNEQFF; j_gene: TRBJ2-1; v_gene: TRBV12-3/TRBV12-4
CDR3aa: CATSDITPSGRTGEQFF; j_gene: TRBJ2-1; v_gene: TRBV24-1
CDR3aa: CASSASGGRGEQYF; j_gene: TRBJ2-7; v_gene: TRBV25-1
CDR3aa: CASSPRFGGSTDTQYF; j_gene: TRBJ2-3; v_gene: TRBV5-1
CDR3aa: CASRKGQGVGNEQFF; j_gene: TRBJ2-1; v_gene: TRBV6-1
CDR3aa: CASSLAAINNEQFF; j_gene: TRBJ2-1; v_gene: TRBV5-1
CDR3aa: CSARDLVREQFF; j_gene: TRBJ2-1; v_gene: TRBV20-1
CDR3aa: CASSLSTRGGDYEQYF; j_gene: TRBJ2-7; v_gene: TRBV5-1
CDR3aa: CASSSRGNSKQFF; j_gene: TRBJ2-1; v_gene: TRBV5-5
CDR3aa: CSVTFPGLGDTQYF; j_gene: TRBJ2-3; v_gene: TRBV29-1
CDR3aa: CASAYLPEGYTGELFF; j_gene: TRBJ2-2; v_gene: TRBV21-1
CDR3aa: CASSSKGLAGGSYEQYF; j_gene: TRBJ2-7; v_gene: TRBV5-1
CDR3aa: CASSLPGRVTNTGELFF; j_gene: TRBJ2-2; v_gene: TRBV4-1
CDR3aa: CSVESSAYSGNTIYF; j_gene: TRBJ1-3; v_gene: TRBV29-1
CDR3aa: CSARPGTAFSTDTQYF; j_gene: TRBJ2-3; v_gene: TRBV20-1
CDR3aa: CASSASPNEQFF; j_gene: TRBJ2-1; v_gene: TRBV7-9
CDR3aa: CSASGTTTNEKLFF; j_gene: TRBJ1-4; v_gene: TRBV20-1
CDR3aa: CASSLTGSTWDEQFF; j_gene: TRBJ2-1; v_gene: TRBV4-2
CDR3aa: CASSFGGLSEQFF; j_gene: TRBJ2-1; v_gene: TRBV11-3
CDR3aa: CASSLALSGANVLTF; j_gene: TRBJ2-6; v_gene: TRBV7-9
CDR3aa: CASTLARRLETQYF; j_gene: TRBJ2-5; v_gene: TRBV12-3/TRBV12-4
CDR3aa: CASSATLWEVEAFF; j_gene: TRBJ1-1; v_gene: TRBV12-3/TRBV12-4
CDR3aa: CASRLTVSTEAFF; j_gene: TRBJ1-1; v_gene: TRBV7-9
CDR3aa: CASSLVARGDFAFF; j_gene: TRBJ1-1; v_gene: TRBV5-5
CDR3aa: CASSLLAGGSSAKNIQYF; j_gene: TRBJ2-4; v_gene: TRBV5-6
CDR3aa: CASSQEGLAGTSYEQYF; j_gene: TRBJ2-7; v_gene: TRBV4-1
CDR3aa: CASSQLPGPNTGELFF; j_gene: TRBJ2-2; v_gene: TRBV14
CDR3aa: CASSFRRRGAYQETQYF; j_gene: TRBJ2-5; v_gene: TRBV12-3/TRBV12-4
CDR3aa: CSVTTGSSGYTF; j_gene: TRBJ1-2; v_gene: TRBV29-1
CDR3aa: CASSWDRSRTDTQYF; j_gene: TRBJ2-3; v_gene: TRBV7-9
CDR3aa: CASGLVPKYNEQFF; j_gene: TRBJ2-1; v_gene: TRBV12-5
CDR3aa: CASSYTRDGGTYGYTF; j_gene: TRBJ1-2; v_gene: TRBV12-3/TRBV12-4
CDR3aa: CSARRRRTYGYTF; j_gene: TRBJ1-2; v_gene: TRBV20-1
CDR3aa: CASSSGAGGLTDTQYF; j_gene: TRBJ2-3; v_gene: TRBV5-1
CDR3aa: CASSLGTRENQETQYF; j_gene: TRBJ2-5; v_gene: TRBV12-3/TRBV12-4
CDR3aa: CASAPTPGAETQYF; j_gene: TRBJ2-5; v_gene: TRBV6-4
CDR3aa: CASSKHTEAFF; j_gene: TRBJ1-1; v_gene: TRBV7-9
CDR3aa: CASSSGTYHEQFF; j_gene: TRBJ2-1; v_gene: TRBV11-2
CDR3aa: CATSRPPSRGQDEQFF; j_gene: TRBJ2-1; v_gene: TRBV15
CDR3aa: CASSSGLAQTQYF; j_gene: TRBJ2-3; v_gene: TRBV12-3/TRBV12-4
CDR3aa: CASSPPARDTNNSPLHF; j_gene: TRBJ1-6; v_gene: TRBV7-9
CDR3aa: CASSLSDRGEQYF; j_gene: TRBJ2-7; v_gene: TRBV5-1
CDR3aa: CASSSISRESFNQPQHF; j_gene: TRBJ1-5; v_gene: TRBV27
CDR3aa: CSVESVRRGNTEAFF; j_gene: TRBJ1-1; v_gene: TRBV29-1
CDR3aa: CASSFSRGSDADTQYF; j_gene: TRBJ2-3; v_gene: TRBV7-8
CDR3aa: CAISESLGYNEKLFF; j_gene: TRBJ1-4; v_gene: TRBV10-3
CDR3aa: CASSQGKGMGEQYF; j_gene: TRBJ2-7; v_gene: TRBV12-3/TRBV12-4
CDR3aa: CASSPSGGSGSEQFF; j_gene: TRBJ2-1; v_gene: TRBV18
CDR3aa: CSVDGAGEREETQYF; j_gene: TRBJ2-5; v_gene: TRBV29-1
CDR3aa: CASSWGQDYGYTF; j_gene: TRBJ1-2; v_gene: TRBV12-3/TRBV12-4
CDR3aa: CASSETGWSGELFF; j_gene: TRBJ2-2; v_gene: TRBV2